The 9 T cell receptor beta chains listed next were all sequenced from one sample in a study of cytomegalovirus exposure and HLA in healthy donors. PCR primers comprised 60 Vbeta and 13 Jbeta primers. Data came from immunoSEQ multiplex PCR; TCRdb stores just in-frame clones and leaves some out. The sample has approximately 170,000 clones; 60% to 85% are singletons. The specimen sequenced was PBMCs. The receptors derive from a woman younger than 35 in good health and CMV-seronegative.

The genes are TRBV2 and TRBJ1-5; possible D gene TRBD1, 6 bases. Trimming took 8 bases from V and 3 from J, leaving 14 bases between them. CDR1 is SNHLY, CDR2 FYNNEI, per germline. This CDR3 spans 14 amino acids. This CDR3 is CASCGGRNNQPQHF. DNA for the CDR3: TGTGCCAGCTGCGGGGGGCGAAACAATCAGCCCCAGCATTTT.

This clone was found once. CDR3: CASSSGTATSYEQYF. The CDR3 DNA reads as TGTGCCAGCAGCTCCGGGACAGCAACCTCCTACGAGCAGTACTTC. The chain couples TRBV7-6 to TRBJ2-7; 7 positions agree with TRBD1. This CDR3 region has 15 residues. The junction had 6 bases not matched to a gene; V was cut back by 4 bases and J by 0 bases. Germline V gene data show CDR1 as SGHVS and CDR2 as FNYEAQ.

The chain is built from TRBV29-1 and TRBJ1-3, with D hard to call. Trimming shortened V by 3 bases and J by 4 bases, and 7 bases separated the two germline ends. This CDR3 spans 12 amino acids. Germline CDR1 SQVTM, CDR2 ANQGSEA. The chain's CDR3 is CSVEAVGNTIYF. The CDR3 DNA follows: TGCAGCGTTGAGGCAGTGGGAAACACCATATATTTT.

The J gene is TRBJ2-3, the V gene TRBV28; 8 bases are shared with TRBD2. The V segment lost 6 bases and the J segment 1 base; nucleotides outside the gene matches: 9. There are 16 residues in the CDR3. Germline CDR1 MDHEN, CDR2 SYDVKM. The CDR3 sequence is CASSYPGGVRTDTQYF. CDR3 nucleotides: TGTGCCAGCAGCTACCCCGGGGGGGTGCGCACAGATACGCAGTATTTT.

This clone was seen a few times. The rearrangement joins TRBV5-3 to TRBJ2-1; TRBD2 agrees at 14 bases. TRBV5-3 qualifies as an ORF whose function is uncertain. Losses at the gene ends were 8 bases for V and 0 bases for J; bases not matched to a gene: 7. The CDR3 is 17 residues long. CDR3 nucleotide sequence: TGTGCCAGGACTCGGACTAGCGGGAGGTACTCCTACAATGAGCAGTTCTTC. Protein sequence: CARTRTSGRYSYNEQFF.

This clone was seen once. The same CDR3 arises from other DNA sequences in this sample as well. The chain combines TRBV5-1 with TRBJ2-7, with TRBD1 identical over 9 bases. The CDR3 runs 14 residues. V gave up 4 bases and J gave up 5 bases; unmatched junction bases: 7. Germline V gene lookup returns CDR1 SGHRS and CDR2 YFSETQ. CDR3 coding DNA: TGCGCCAGCAGCCCAACCGGGACAGGGAACGAGCAGTACTTC. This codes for CASSPTGTGNEQYF.

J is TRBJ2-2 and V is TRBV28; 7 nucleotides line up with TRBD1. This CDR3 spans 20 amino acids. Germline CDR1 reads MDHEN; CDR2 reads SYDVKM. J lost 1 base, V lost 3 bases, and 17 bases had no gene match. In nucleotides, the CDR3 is TGTGCCAGCAGTTTTCTCGGGGTAACAACCGGGACAGAGAACACCGGGGAGCTGTTTTTT. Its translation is CASSFLGVTTGTENTGELFF.

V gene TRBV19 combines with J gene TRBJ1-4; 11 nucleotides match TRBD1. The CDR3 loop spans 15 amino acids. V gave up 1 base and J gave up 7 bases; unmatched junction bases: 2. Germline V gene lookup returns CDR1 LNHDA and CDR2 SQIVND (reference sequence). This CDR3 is CASSIVDRGREKLFF. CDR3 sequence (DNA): TGTGCCAGTAGTATAGTGGACAGGGGGCGTGAAAAACTGTTTTTT.

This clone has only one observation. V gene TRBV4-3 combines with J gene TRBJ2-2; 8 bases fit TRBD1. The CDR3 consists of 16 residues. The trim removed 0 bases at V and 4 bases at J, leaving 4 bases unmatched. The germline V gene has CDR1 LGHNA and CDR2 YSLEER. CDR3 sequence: CASSQDRGQGTGELFF. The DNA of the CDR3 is TGCGCCAGCAGCCAAGACAGGGGGCAAGGCACCGGGGAGCTGTTTTTT.